This TCR beta chain derives from a study of beta chain features in type 1 diabetes. CDR1 is SGHTA and CDR2 is FQGNSA in the germline V gene. V trimming: 5 bases; J trimming: 6 bases; junction bases outside the gene matches: 6. The CDR3 has 15 residues. Every bit of the isolated RNA underwent reverse transcription, so sequencing read expressed TCRB transcripts. The method was immunoSEQ multiplex PCR; TCRdb's version includes in-frame clones alone and lacks a portion of them. The data contain 250,000 to 350,000 clones, 12% to 15% of them seen just once; the ten biggest clones take up 5.5% to 7.5%. A note on this clone: The antigen remains unidentified.

Overall study findings and caveats: Compared with healthy donors, patients appeared to share more similar naive, central memory and regulatory TCRB repertoires.

Stem cell-like memory, regulatory, central memory and naive CD4+ cells were sorted via CD45RO/CCR7/CD25/CD127/CD95/CD27. The chain is built from TRBV7-2 and TRBJ2-7; 14 nucleotides match TRBD2. This receptor was identified in a man in his thirties or forties in good health. The sample was central memory CD4+ T cells from blood. The CDR3 is CASSNPGTSGGEQYF. CDR3 DNA sequence: TGTGCCAGCAGCAATCCTGGGACTAGCGGGGGCGAGCAGTACTTC. Based on the CDR3 plus reference TRBV7-2 and TRBJ2-7, the full variable domain is GAGVSQSPSNKVTEKGKDVELRCDPISGHTALYWYRQSLGQGLEFLIYFQGNSAPDKSGLPSDRFSAERTGGSVSTLTIQRTQQEDSAVYLCASSNPGTSGGEQYFGPGTRLTVT.